This passage covers 16 T cell receptor beta chains from one sample sequenced in a study of T cells in tumors after PD-1 blockade. TCRdb's copy holds only in-frame clones and misses some; the assay was immunoSEQ multiplex PCR. This sample yields over 30,000 clones, of which around 78% are seen a single time; about 36% belongs to the top ten. The material sequenced was PBMCs, taken before anti-PD-1 treatment. The receptors here all came from a human donor with basal cell carcinoma.

This clone is a singleton in its sample. The chain has TRBV24-1 and TRBJ2-1; D possibly uses TRBD1 or TRBD2 (5 bases each). The CDR3 runs 17 residues. In germline, CDR1 is KGHDR, CDR2 SFDVKD. Trimming removed 2 bases from V and 2 bases from J, with 15 bases in between. CDR3 loop: CATSDSRGAPTYNEQFF. The CDR3 DNA sequence: TGTGCCACCAGTGATTCCCGAGGGGCACCCACCTACAATGAGCAGTTCTTC.

The chain combines TRBV6-1 with TRBJ2-1; D may be TRBD1 (5 bases). This CDR3 region has 16 residues. The V gene lost 2 bases and the J gene lost 2 bases, with 13 bases spanning the gap. The germline gives CDR1 MNHNS, CDR2 SASEGT. CDR3 residues: CASSEMGPGPYNEQFF. DNA for the CDR3: TGTGCCAGCAGTGAAATGGGGCCAGGGCCCTACAATGAGCAGTTCTTC.

This clone has a single count. The chain employs TRBV11-3 and TRBJ2-7; no definite D call. Looked up from germline, CDR1 is SGHNT and CDR2 is YENEEA. V was cut by 1 base and J by 3 bases, with 4 bases left in between. There are 12 residues in the CDR3. CDR3 sequence reads: CASSLGLYEQYF. As DNA, the CDR3 is TGTGCCAGCAGCTTAGGTCTCTACGAGCAGTACTTC.

The chain joins TRBV2 to TRBJ2-3, with TRBD2 matching 8 bases. Germline V lookup: CDR1 SNHLY, CDR2 FYNNEI. The CDR3 contains 14 residues. With V trimmed by 5 bases and J by 3 bases, 4 bases remained unmatched. This CDR3 reads CASSSGRRTDTQYF. CDR3 coding DNA: TGTGCCAGCAGTAGCGGGAGAAGAACAGATACGCAGTATTTT.

The V gene is TRBV7-2, the J gene TRBJ2-7; tentatively, D is TRBD1 or TRBD2 (5 bases each). This CDR3 spans 16 amino acids. Germline CDR1 is SGHTA and CDR2 is FQGNSA. The V end was cut by 1 base, the J end by 4 bases, with 17 bases between. CDR3 DNA sequence: TGTGCCAGCAGCTTAGAAATTGGAGGCAGGGAATACGAGCAGTACTTC. Translation gives CASSLEIGGREYEQYF.

This clone has more than one count but fewer than ten. This sequence joins TRBV30 and TRBJ1-4; 7 positions agree with TRBD1. Germline V CDR1 and CDR2: GTSNPN, SVGIG (reference sequence). Trimming cost V 0 bases and J 2 bases; bases outside gene matches: 6. This CDR3 comprises 16 residues. The CDR3 loop is CAWSVPDRDTNEKLFF. DNA for the CDR3: TGTGCCTGGAGTGTACCCGACAGGGACACTAATGAAAAACTGTTTTTT.

The chain carries TRBV6-2 or TRBV6-3 and TRBJ2-6, with D possibly being TRBD1 or TRBD2 (5 bases each). The CDR3 has 18 amino acids. Germline CDR1 MNHEY, CDR2 SVGEGT. Trimming removed 4 bases at V and 0 bases at J, with 16 bases between. CDR3 DNA: TGTGCCAGCAGTTCTCTTGGGACGCCAGACTCTGGGGCCAACGTCCTGACTTTC. Protein product: CASSSLGTPDSGANVLTF.

J is TRBJ1-1 and V is TRBV27; 7 nucleotides align to TRBD1. This CDR3 is 13 amino acids long. J was trimmed by 7 bases and V by 3 bases; bases with no gene match: 5. The germline CDR1 and CDR2 sequences are MNHEY and SMNVEV (reference sequence). The DNA of the CDR3 is TGTGCCAGCAGTTTTATGGGGGACAGTGAAGCTTTCTTT. This sequence encodes CASSFMGDSEAFF.

The chain links TRBV18 to TRBJ2-7, with 7 bases aligning to TRBD2. The CDR3 sequence is 14 residues long. Germline lookup yields CDR1 KGHSH and CDR2 LQKENI. V lost 6 bases to trimming and J lost 2 bases; unmatched junction nucleotides: 7. In DNA, the CDR3 is TGTGCCAGCTCCGGGAGGCAAAACACCTACGAGCAGTACTTC. Translated: CASSGRQNTYEQYF.

Notes on this clone: Here the CDR3 omits its conserved ending phenylalanine or tryptophan, so a read error is the likely source. CDR3: CASSQVAPISCLDEQYS. CDR3 in DNA: TGTGCCAGCAGCCAGGTAGCTCCCATTTCGTGTTTAGACGAGCAGTACTCC. The rearrangement uses TRBV3-1 (or the pseudogene TRBV3-2) and TRBJ2-7; no firm D call. The CDR3 extends over 17 amino acids. V was clipped by 3 bases and J by 5 bases, with 23 bases between them. CDR1 and CDR2 (germline): LGHDT, YNNKEL (reference sequence).

The gene calls are TRBV5-1 and TRBJ2-7; no reliable D call. V gave up 5 bases and J gave up 0 bases, with 15 bases separating them. The CDR3 has 15 residues. Germline V lookup: CDR1 SGHRS, CDR2 YFSETQ. CDR3: CASRPDVSSSYEQYF. The CDR3 bases are TGCGCCAGCAGGCCCGACGTGTCGAGCTCCTACGAGCAGTACTTC.

This clone appeared a few times. The CDR3 protein is CASSLSTDTQYF. The CDR3 nucleotides are TGCGCCAGCAGCTTAAGCACAGATACGCAGTATTTT. The gene calls are TRBV5-1 and TRBJ2-3; D is unclear. Deletions cut 2 bases from V and 0 bases from J, with 1 base between. The CDR3 length is 12 residues. From germline, CDR1 is SGHRS and CDR2 YFSETQ.

CDR3 bases: TGTGCCAGCAGTATGACTCCAAGCGGGCAGTTCTTC. This gives the protein CASSMTPSGQFF. The V gene is TRBV3-1 (or the pseudogene TRBV3-2), the J gene TRBJ2-1, with a possible D match to TRBD2 (5 bases). Germline CDR1 reads LGHDT; CDR2 reads YNNKEL (reference sequence). CDR3 length equals 12 residues. The V gene lost 6 bases and the J gene lost 12 bases, with 15 bases spanning the gap.

The chain links TRBV30 to TRBJ1-2; D gene ambiguous. With 6 bases removed from V and 7 bases from J, the gap between germline ends came to 21 bases. The CDR3 is made up of 14 amino acids. Germline V lookup: CDR1 GTSNPN, CDR2 SVGIG (reference sequence). CDR3 nucleotides: TGTGCCTGCTCGAAGTCGCGAGGTACCCGTGGCTACACCTTC. It codes for CACSKSRGTRGYTF.

The gene calls are TRBV6-5 and TRBJ1-6; a possible D gene is TRBD1 (6 bases). The CDR3 has 15 amino acids. The ends were cut back, 6 bases at V and 7 bases at J, with 16 bases in the middle. The germline gives CDR1 MNHEY, CDR2 SVGAGI. The CDR3 is CASRIFRTENSPLHF. DNA for the CDR3: TGTGCCAGCAGAATCTTCAGGACAGAGAATTCACCCCTCCACTTT.

The table lists this clone with a count of one. This chain uses TRBV14 with TRBJ2-2; the D gene could be TRBD1 or TRBD2 (6 bases each). CDR3 length equals 17 residues. Trimming stripped 4 bases from V and 6 bases from J, with 21 bases between. The germline V gene encodes CDR1 SGHDN and CDR2 FVKESK. DNA of the CDR3: TGTGCCAGCAGCCCGATAAAGGGGGGTCGGGCATCCGGGGAGCTGTTTTTT. Translation gives CASSPIKGGRASGELFF.